This TCR beta chain stems from a study of response to subunit inactivated influenza vaccine. This clonotype showed up just a few times. The antigen is undetermined. TCRdb called the RT-PCR reads again in MiXCR, with one record for every CDR3 protein. The data show 700,000 to 800,000 distinct CDR3 sequences, with around 20% seen just once and about 11% held by the top ten. This CDR3 is built from 14 residues. In germline, CDR1 is MNHEY, CDR2 SVGAGI. Trimming pared 4 bases from V and 1 base from J, leaving 10 bases between. Study outcomes and limitations: Only a handful of new T cells, the authors suggested, are recruited with each seasonal influenza vaccination.

The receptor was derived from a man in his fifties who received an inactivated influenza vaccine. This sequence joins TRBV6-5 and TRBJ1-1, with D possibly being TRBD1 (6 bases). Here the sequenced sample was PBMCs from blood, taken about 5 days after vaccination. The CDR3 nucleotides read TGTGCCAGCAGTTCACAGACAGGGAACACTGAAGCTTTCTTT. Amino acids: CASSSQTGNTEAFF.